Listed below are T cell receptor beta chains from one sample, sequenced in a study of blood T cell repertoires in COVID-19. Clones were sequenced by immunoSEQ multiplex PCR, and TCRdb holds only the in-frame ones, with some missing. This repertoire shows about 220,000 clones, around 91% found once; its top ten account for 3% to 3.5%. The sequencing sample was made of PBMCs or T cells enriched from blood (not recorded which). The receptors originated from a woman under 30 in a cohort exposed to, infected with or recovered from COVID-19 (not recorded which). The CDR3 runs from the conserved cysteine through the conserved F or W. The D gene is left open where the match is weak. Size values are once, few and many counts, or a class for expanded clones, and some rows have none.

V: TRBV5-6; size: NA; J: TRBJ1-5; D: TRBD1; CDR3: CASSIRQGAINSNQPQHF; DNA: TGTGCCAGCAGCATACGACAGGGGGCAATTAATAGCAATCAGCCCCAGCATTTT
V: TRBV3-1/TRBV3-2; size: NA; J: TRBJ2-5; D: TRBD2; CDR3: CASSQDALAGGRETQYF; DNA: TGTGCCAGCAGCCAAGATGCCCTAGCGGGGGGACGGGAGACCCAGTACTTC
V: TRBV24-1; size: NA; J: TRBJ2-1; D: TRBD1; CDR3: CATSDRQGNEQFF; DNA: TGTGCCACCAGTGATCGACAGGGTAACGAGCAGTTCTTC
V: TRBV2; size: NA; J: TRBJ1-3; D: NA; CDR3: CASSEGVGNTIYF; DNA: TGTGCCAGCAGTGAGGGCGTTGGAAACACCATATATTTT
V: TRBV11-2; size: NA; J: TRBJ2-3; D: NA; CDR3: CASSLEWPYTDTQYF; DNA: TGTGCCAGCAGCTTAGAATGGCCTTACACAGATACGCAGTATTTT
V: TRBV5-4; size: NA; J: TRBJ2-5; D: TRBD2; CDR3: CASSLAGLDRTQYF; DNA: TGTGCCAGCAGCTTGGCGGGACTAGATCGGACCCAGTACTTC
V: TRBV2; size: NA; J: TRBJ1-3; D: NA; CDR3: CASSEGGLLSGNTIYF; DNA: TGTGCCAGCAGTGAAGGGGGCTTGCTCTCTGGAAACACCATATATTTT
V: TRBV29-1; size: NA; J: TRBJ1-1; D: TRBD1; CDR3: CSVELTGATEAFF; DNA: TGCAGCGTAGAACTTACAGGGGCCACTGAAGCTTTCTTT
V: TRBV4-2; size: NA; J: TRBJ2-5; D: TRBD2; CDR3: CASSQVLAGGEQETQYF; DNA: TGTGCCAGCAGCCAAGTTTTAGCGGGGGGCGAACAAGAGACCCAGTACTTC
V: TRBV5-5; size: NA; J: TRBJ2-7; D: NA; CDR3: CASSFTGIGEQYF; DNA: TGTGCCAGCAGCTTTACAGGTATTGGCGAGCAGTACTTC
V: TRBV9; size: NA; J: TRBJ1-6; D: NA; CDR3: CASSVEGVSPLHF; DNA: TGTGCCAGCAGCGTAGAGGGGGTTTCACCCCTCCACTTT
V: TRBV7-9; size: NA; J: TRBJ2-3; D: NA; CDR3: CASASREPTHTQYF; DNA: TGTGCCAGCGCCTCCCGGGAACCCACCCATACGCAGTATTTT
V: TRBV5-1; size: NA; J: TRBJ2-7; D: TRBD1; CDR3: CASSPEGTGLSYEQYF; DNA: TGCGCCAGCAGCCCGGAAGGGACAGGGCTATCCTACGAGCAGTACTTC
V: TRBV5-1; size: few; J: TRBJ2-2; D: NA; CDR3: CASSLGQNTGELFF; DNA: TGCGCCAGCAGCTTGGGGCAGAACACCGGGGAGCTGTTTTTT
V: TRBV6-2/TRBV6-3; size: NA; J: TRBJ1-5; D: TRBD1; CDR3: CASSSYLGGDRGLGQPQHF; DNA: TGTGCCAGCAGTTCTTATTTGGGTGGCGACAGGGGATTGGGTCAGCCCCAGCATTTT
V: TRBV7-8; size: NA; J: TRBJ1-5; D: NA; CDR3: CASSQDRSGNQPQHF; DNA: TGTGCCAGCAGCCAGGACAGAAGCGGCAATCAGCCCCAGCATTTT
V: TRBV11-2; size: NA; J: TRBJ2-1; D: TRBD2; CDR3: CASSFSSGGAYNEQFF; DNA: TGTGCCAGCAGCTTCTCATCCGGGGGGGCCTACAATGAGCAGTTCTTC
V: TRBV19; size: NA; J: TRBJ1-5; D: NA; CDR3: CASSRGEVNQPQHF; DNA: TGTGCCAGTAGTAGGGGCGAGGTCAATCAGCCCCAGCATTTT
V: TRBV4-2; size: NA; J: TRBJ2-2; D: NA; CDR3: CASDGGADTGELFF; DNA: TGTGCCAGCGATGGGGGGGCGGACACCGGGGAGCTGTTTTTT
V: TRBV7-2; size: NA; J: TRBJ1-1; D: NA; CDR3: CASSLVRHSNTEAFF; DNA: TGTGCCAGCAGCTTAGTTAGACACTCGAACACTGAAGCTTTCTTT
V: TRBV5-6; size: NA; J: TRBJ1-2; D: NA; CDR3: CASSDESYGYTF; DNA: TGTGCCAGCAGCGATGAGAGCTATGGCTACACCTTC
V: TRBV2; size: NA; J: TRBJ2-1; D: NA; CDR3: CASSDGTTPINEQFF; DNA: TGTGCCAGCAGTGACGGGACAACGCCTATCAATGAGCAGTTCTTC
V: TRBV4-1; size: NA; J: TRBJ1-5; D: NA; CDR3: CASSQEGAQPQHF; DNA: TGCGCCAGCAGCCAAGAGGGGGCTCAGCCCCAGCATTTT
V: TRBV29-1; size: NA; J: TRBJ1-1; D: TRBD1; CDR3: CSFRTGNTEAFF; DNA: TGCAGCTTCCGGACAGGGAACACTGAAGCTTTCTTT
V: TRBV5-1; size: few; J: TRBJ2-5; D: NA; CDR3: CASSPAGAETQYF; DNA: TGCGCCAGCAGCCCGGCGGGTGCGGAGACCCAGTACTTC